Shown below are 25 T cell receptor beta chains from a single sample sequenced in a study. TCRdb processed the 5' RACE reads anew with MiXCR; each CDR3 protein has one entry. The top ten hold under 5% of the sample, which has tens of thousands of distinct CDR3 sequences, roughly a fifth seen once. Treg sorting used a CD4+CD25+CD127-/low gate. The sequenced material came from Tregs sorted from blood. The receptors were gathered from a female donor with breast cancer.

About this clonotype itself: A much more abundant neighbour one base away suggests this may be a read error. The V gene is TRBV20-1, the J gene TRBJ2-5; TRBD2 matches at 10 bases. The CDR3 length is 15 residues. Per germline, CDR1 DFQATT and CDR2 SNEGSKA (reference sequence). The CDR3 protein is CSTRPGLAGVETQYF. CDR3 nucleotides: TGCAGTACTAGACCGGGGCTAGCGGGAGTAGAGACCCAGTACTTC.

In its sample, this clonotype ranks as medium-sized. The V and J genes are TRBV12-3 or TRBV12-4 and TRBJ1-5; D perhaps matches TRBD1 (6 bases). This CDR3 spans 14 amino acids. Deletions cut 2 bases from V and 4 bases from J, with 9 bases between. The CDR3 sequence: CASSLLTGNQPQHF. CDR3 in DNA: TGTGCCAGCAGTTTACTCACAGGGAATCAGCCCCAGCATTTT.

V and J are TRBV28 and TRBJ2-5; perhaps TRBD2 as D (5 bases). Per germline, CDR1 MDHEN and CDR2 SYDVKM. This CDR3 comprises 13 residues. V was trimmed by 5 bases and J by 1 base, leaving 8 bases between them. CDR3 bases: TGTGCCAGCAGTGCTCGGGGCCAAGAGACCCAGTACTTC. This codes for CASSARGQETQYF. Variable domain in full (rest from reference TRBV28 and TRBJ2-5): DVKVTQSSRYLVKRTGEKVFLECVQDMDHENMFWYRQDPGLGLRLIYFSYDVKMKEKGDIPEGYSVSREKKERFSLILESASTNQTSMYLCASSARGQETQYFGPGTRLLVL.

This clonotype was seen a few times. The chain couples TRBV20-1 to TRBJ2-7; 7 positions agree with TRBD2. J was trimmed by 2 bases and V by 4 bases; bases with no gene match: 5. The CDR3 length is 13 residues. The germline gives CDR1 DFQATT, CDR2 SNEGSKA (reference sequence). CDR3 bases: TGCAGTGCTAAAGGGACTACCGCCTACGAGCAGTACTTC. The encoded protein is CSAKGTTAYEQYF.

This chain links TRBV20-1 with TRBJ1-5; a weak D match, TRBD1 (6 bases). Trimming took 3 bases from V and 7 from J, leaving 16 bases between them. This CDR3 has 14 amino acids. Germline assignment: CDR1 DFQATT and CDR2 SNEGSKA (reference sequence). CDR3 sequence reads: CSASLGQIAQPQHF. The CDR3, as DNA: TGCAGTGCTAGTTTAGGACAGATCGCCCAGCCCCAGCATTTT.

The table lists this clonotype with many counts. For the CDR3, the DNA is TGTGCCAGCAGGGGTGGGGGGAACACTGAAGCTTTCTTT. The encoded protein is CASRGGGNTEAFF. V gene TRBV25-1 combines with J gene TRBJ1-1; TRBD1 is a possible D gene (5 bases). CDR1 is MGHDK and CDR2 is SYGVNS in the germline V gene. V lost 6 bases, J lost 1 base, and 9 bases lay in between. This CDR3 has 13 residues.

This clonotype was detected once. This may come from a read error, since a much larger clone is one base off. The V and J genes are TRBV5-1 and TRBJ2-3; a possible D gene is TRBD2 (5 bases). The germline CDR1 and CDR2 sequences are SGHRS and YFSETQ. V dropped 1 base and J dropped 1 base, with 10 bases sitting between them. This CDR3 spans 15 amino acids. The CDR3 reads CASSLKRTGTDTQYF. The CDR3 DNA is TGCGCCAGCAGCTTGAAGCGGACCGGCACAGATACGCAGTATTTT. The entire variable domain, with the rest obtained from reference TRBV5-1 and TRBJ2-3, is as follows: KAGVTQTPRYLIKTRGQQVTLSCSPISGHRSVSWYQQTPGQGLQFLFEYFSETQRNKGNFPGRFSGRQFSNSRSEMNVSTLELGDSALYLCASSLKRTGTDTQYFGPGTRLTVL.

This clonotype showed up many times. The gene calls are TRBV10-3 and TRBJ2-7; a weak D match, TRBD1 (6 bases). V was clipped by 7 bases and J by 5 bases, with 21 bases between them. This CDR3 region has 15 residues. The germline gives CDR1 ENHRY, CDR2 SYGVKD. The CDR3 here is CAIKTQGPGNNEQYF. In DNA form, the CDR3 reads TGTGCCATCAAAACCCAGGGGCCCGGTAATAACGAGCAGTACTTC.

Points on this clonotype: This may come from a read error, since a much larger clone is one base off. CDR3 DNA sequence: TGCGCCAGCAGCCTAGCGGGAGATACGCAGTGTTTT. Amino acid sequence: CASSLAGDTQCF. The J gene is TRBJ2-3, the V gene TRBV4-1; TRBD2 matches at 9 bases. Per germline, CDR1 MGHRA and CDR2 YSYEKL. The CDR3 is 12 residues long.

At least ten counts were recorded for this clonotype. The chain is built from TRBV6-5 and TRBJ1-5; D is unresolved. V was pared by 5 bases and J by 5 bases, with 10 bases between. Germline V gene sequence: CDR1 MNHEY, CDR2 SVGAGI. The CDR3 has 13 residues. As DNA, the CDR3 is TGTGCCAGCAGTGTGGGGATAGATCAGCCCCAGCATTTT. Translated, it gives CASSVGIDQPQHF.

This clonotype was counted at least ten times. This rearrangement joins TRBV12-3 or TRBV12-4 to TRBJ2-2; D possibly corresponds to TRBD1 (5 bases). The CDR3 sequence is 16 residues long. With 3 bases removed from V and 4 bases from J, the gap between germline ends came to 15 bases. In DNA, the CDR3 is TGTGCCAGCAGTTTTGCGACAGCCCGAATCACCGGGGAGCTGTTTTTT. Encoded protein: CASSFATARITGELFF.

V and J are TRBV11-2 and TRBJ2-1; 10 nucleotides line up with TRBD2. The V gene end was trimmed by 5 bases and the J gene end by 4 bases; junction bases not matched to a gene: 5. The germline gives CDR1 SGHAT, CDR2 FQNNGV. The CDR3 has 15 residues. Here the CDR3 reads CASSTHSGGYNEQFF. CDR3 DNA: TGTGCCAGCAGCACGCATAGCGGGGGGTACAATGAGCAGTTCTTC.

V usage is TRBV20-1 and J usage is TRBJ1-1; tentatively, D is TRBD1 (6 bases). Trimming removed 6 bases at V and 4 bases at J, with 18 bases between. The CDR3 is 14 amino acids. CDR1 is DFQATT and CDR2 is SNEGSKA in the germline V gene (reference sequence). The CDR3 sequence: CSARPGHLGTEAFF. DNA for the CDR3: TGCAGTGCCCGACCGGGACACCTGGGCACTGAAGCTTTCTTT.

This clonotype came up many times. This chain links TRBV29-1 with TRBJ2-5; D gene unclear. The CDR3 runs to 13 residues. The V gene's germline CDR1 is SQVTM and CDR2 ANQGSEA. Deletions cut 5 bases from V and 5 bases from J, with 15 bases between. The CDR3 DNA sequence: TGCAGCGTTCCCTTTCAGATAGCCGAGACCCAGTACTTC. This sequence encodes CSVPFQIAETQYF.

This clonotype was recorded at least ten times. The rearrangement joins TRBV28 to TRBJ1-5, with a possible D match to TRBD1 (6 bases). Trimming shortened V by 5 bases and J by 7 bases, and 12 bases separated the two germline ends. Germline CDR1 reads MDHEN; CDR2 reads SYDVKM. The CDR3 loop spans 13 amino acids. As DNA, the CDR3 is TGTGCCAGCAGTAGGACAGTTCAACAGCCCCAGCATTTT. Amino acids: CASSRTVQQPQHF. The full variable domain, completed using reference TRBV28 and TRBJ1-5, is DVKVTQSSRYLVKRTGEKVFLECVQDMDHENMFWYRQDPGLGLRLIYFSYDVKMKEKGDIPEGYSVSREKKERFSLILESASTNQTSMYLCASSRTVQQPQHFGDGTRLSIL.

This clonotype was observed once. Given a much more abundant clone one base away, this may be a read error. The gene calls are TRBV6-2 or TRBV6-3 and TRBJ1-1, with D perhaps matching TRBD1 (5 bases). CDR3 length: 14 amino acids. CDR1 MNHEY and CDR2 SVGEGT come from the germline V gene. Here the CDR3 reads CASSWDRLDTGAFF. CDR3 coding DNA: TGTGCCAGCAGCTGGGACCGCCTGGACACTGGAGCTTTCTTT.

This clonotype was found many times. The V call is TRBV5-1, the J call TRBJ2-7; no clear D. The V gene lost 0 bases and the J gene lost 1 base, with 8 bases spanning the gap. This CDR3 has 14 amino acids. Per germline, CDR1 SGHRS and CDR2 YFSETQ. The CDR3 protein is CASSLVHQSYEQYF. The CDR3 DNA is TGCGCCAGCAGCTTGGTTCATCAATCCTACGAGCAGTACTTC.

A remark on this clonotype: This may stem from a read error, because a much larger clone lies one nucleotide away. V is TRBV28 and J is TRBJ2-5; 10 bases agree with TRBD2. The CDR3 runs 18 residues. Germline V gene data show CDR1 as MDHEN and CDR2 as SYDVKM. V gave up 8 bases and J gave up 1 base; unmatched junction bases: 16. The CDR3 loop reads CASQSKDAASGSQETQYF. The CDR3 DNA follows: TGTGCCAGCCAATCCAAGGACGCGGCTAGCGGGAGCCAAGAGACCCAGTACTTC.

Ten or more counts support this clonotype. V usage is TRBV20-1 and J usage is TRBJ2-2; D gene unclear. Germline values: CDR1 DFQATT, CDR2 SNEGSKA (reference sequence). The germline V and J ends were trimmed by 5 bases and 6 bases, with 7 bases remaining between them. This CDR3 contains 11 residues. The CDR3 region is CSAGQSGELFF. CDR3 nucleotide sequence: TGCAGTGCTGGCCAGTCCGGGGAGCTGTTTTTT.

As to this clonotype: A much larger clone sits a single nucleotide away, making a read error possible. The chain is built from TRBV4-2 and TRBJ2-2, with a tentative D call TRBD2 (6 bases). Trimming removed 0 bases at V and 4 bases at J, with 15 bases between. This CDR3 spans 17 amino acids. The germline CDR1 and CDR2 sequences are LGHNA and YNFKEQ. CDR3: CASSQEAGRGVTGELFF. CDR3 in DNA: TGTGCCAGCAGCCAAGAGGCGGGGCGCGGCGTCACCGGGGAGCTGTTTTTT.

This clonotype turned up a few times. This rearrangement joins TRBV7-8 to TRBJ2-7; no firm D call. From germline, CDR1 is SGHVS and CDR2 FQNEAQ. There are 12 residues in the CDR3. V was trimmed by 5 bases and J by 6 bases, leaving 11 bases between them. The CDR3 DNA reads as TGTGCCAGCAGCCTTTTTTTGCGCGAGCAGTACTTC. This codes for CASSLFLREQYF.

This clonotype was recorded a few times. The chain couples TRBV6-5 to TRBJ2-7; 7 bases line up with TRBD2. The germline gives CDR1 MNHEY, CDR2 SVGAGI. This CDR3 is built from 16 residues. V dropped 9 bases and J dropped 2; count of bases not matched to a gene: 16. CDR3: CASSPPHAAGAYEQYF. CDR3 in DNA: TGTGCCAGTAGTCCCCCCCATGCCGCGGGAGCCTACGAGCAGTACTTC.

This clonotype occurred a few times. The chain employs TRBV12-3 or TRBV12-4 and TRBJ1-1, with 7 bases matching TRBD1. The ends lost 5 bases at V and 2 bases at J; junction bases unmatched: 5. The CDR3 sequence is 14 residues long. CDR3 DNA sequence: TGTGCCAGCAGTCGGGGACAGAAAAACACTGAAGCTTTCTTT. Translated, it gives CASSRGQKNTEAFF.

V usage is TRBV13 and J usage is TRBJ2-5; D possibly corresponds to TRBD2 (6 bases). CDR1 and CDR2 (germline): PRHDT, FYEKMQ (reference sequence). The CDR3 totals 14 residues. V was shortened by 4 bases and J by 4 bases, with 13 bases between the two germline ends. For the CDR3, the DNA is TGTGCCAGCAGCTCCGCGGGATCCCCAGAGACCCAGTACTTC. Translating gives CASSSAGSPETQYF.

On this clonotype itself: A read error may account for a junction end that differs from germline. The chain is built from TRBV20-1 and TRBJ1-4; D gene uncertain. Germline loops: CDR1 DFQATT, CDR2 SNEGSKA (reference sequence). The CDR3 is 14 residues long. Written as DNA, the CDR3 is TGCAGCGCTAGAGTTCTGGGGAGAGAGGAAAAACTGTTTTTT. The encoded protein is CSARVLGREEKLFF.